This T cell receptor beta chain was profiled in a study of beta chain features in type 1 diabetes. Findings and caveats of the study: Resolution of whether HLA type affects TCRB rearrangement was not achieved here. Naive, central memory and Treg TCRB repertoires appeared more alike in patients than in healthy donors.

Details on this clone: Its antigen is unidentified.

The CDR3 runs 16 residues. Germline V lookup: CDR1 SNHLY, CDR2 FYNNEI. V lost 5 bases, J lost 7 bases, and 12 bases stayed unmatched. All of the isolated RNA was reverse transcribed, so expressed TCRB transcripts were sequenced. Sequencing used immunoSEQ multiplex PCR; TCRdb keeps in-frame clones, though not all of them. Of around 250,000 clones in the sample, 12% to 15% were seen once. The sequencing sample was made of naive CD4+ T cells from blood. The clonotype comes from a woman aged 40 to 50 in good health. The chain has TRBV2 and TRBJ1-5; TRBD1 agrees at 9 bases. CDR3 coding DNA: TGTGCCAGCAGTAAAACAACGGGACAGGGACTCCAGCCCCAGCATTTT. Its translation is CASSKTTGQGLQPQHF.